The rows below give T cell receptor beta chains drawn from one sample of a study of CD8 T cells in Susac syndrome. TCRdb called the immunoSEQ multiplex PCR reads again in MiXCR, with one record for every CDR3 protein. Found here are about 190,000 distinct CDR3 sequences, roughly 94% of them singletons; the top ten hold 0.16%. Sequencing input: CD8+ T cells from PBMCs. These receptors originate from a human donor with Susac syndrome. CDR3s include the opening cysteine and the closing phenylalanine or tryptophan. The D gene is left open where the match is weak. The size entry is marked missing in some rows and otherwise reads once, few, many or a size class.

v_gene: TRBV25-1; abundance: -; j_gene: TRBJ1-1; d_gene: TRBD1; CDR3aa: CASISGGGTEAFF; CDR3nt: TGTGCCAGCATTTCAGGGGGAGGAACTGAAGCTTTCTTT
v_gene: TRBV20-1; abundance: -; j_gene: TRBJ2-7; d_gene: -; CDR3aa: CSARGVTSGYEQYF; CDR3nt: TGCAGTGCTAGAGGGGTAACCTCAGGGTACGAGCAGTACTTC
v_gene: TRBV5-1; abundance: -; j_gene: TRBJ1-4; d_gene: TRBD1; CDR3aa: CASSYTGQGNTNEKLFF; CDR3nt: TGCGCCAGCAGCTATACCGGACAGGGGAACACTAATGAAAAACTGTTTTTT
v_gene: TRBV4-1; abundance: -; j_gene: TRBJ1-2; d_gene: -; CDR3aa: CASSQDSGYVGYTF; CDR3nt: TGCGCCAGCAGCCAAGATTCAGGGTACGTCGGCTACACCTTC
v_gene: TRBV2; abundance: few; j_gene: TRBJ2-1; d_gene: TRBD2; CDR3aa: CASSEGLAGVNEQFF; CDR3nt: TGTGCCAGCAGTGAAGGGCTAGCGGGAGTGAATGAGCAGTTCTTC
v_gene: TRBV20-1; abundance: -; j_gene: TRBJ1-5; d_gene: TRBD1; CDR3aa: CSARDRGTADSNQPQHF; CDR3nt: TGCAGTGCTAGAGATCGAGGGACAGCAGATAGCAATCAGCCCCAGCATTTT
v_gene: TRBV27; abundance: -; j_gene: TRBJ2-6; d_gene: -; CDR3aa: CASRMGGSGVNVLTF; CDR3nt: TGTGCCAGCAGGATGGGGGGTTCTGGGGTCAACGTCCTGACTTTC
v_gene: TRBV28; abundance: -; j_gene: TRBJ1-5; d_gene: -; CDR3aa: CASSPGTGDNQPQHF; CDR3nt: TGTGCCAGCAGTCCCGGGACTGGGGACAATCAGCCCCAGCATTTT
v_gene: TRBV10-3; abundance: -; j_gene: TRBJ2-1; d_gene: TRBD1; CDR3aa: CAITRRGLNDEQFF; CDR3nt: TGTGCCATCACCCGCAGGGGGCTGAACGATGAGCAGTTCTTC
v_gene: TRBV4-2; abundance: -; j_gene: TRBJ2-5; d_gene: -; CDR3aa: CASSRDGFMAQYF; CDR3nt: TGTGCCAGCAGCCGAGATGGATTTATGGCCCAGTACTTC
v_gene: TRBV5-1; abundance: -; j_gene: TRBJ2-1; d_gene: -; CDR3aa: CASSLHQEQFF; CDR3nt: TGCGCCAGCAGCTTACATCAAGAGCAGTTCTTC
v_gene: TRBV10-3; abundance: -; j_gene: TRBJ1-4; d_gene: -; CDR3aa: CAISESQGFGEKLFF; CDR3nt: TGTGCCATCAGTGAGTCGCAAGGGTTTGGGGAAAAACTGTTTTTT
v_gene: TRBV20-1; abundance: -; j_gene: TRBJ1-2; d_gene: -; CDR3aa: CSARDSILNYGYTF; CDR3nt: TGCAGTGCCCGGGACTCGATCCTTAACTATGGCTACACCTTC
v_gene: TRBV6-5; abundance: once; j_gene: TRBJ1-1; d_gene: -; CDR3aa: CASRNSELNTEAFF; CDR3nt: TGTGCCAGCAGAAACTCGGAGTTGAACACTGAAGCTTTCTTT
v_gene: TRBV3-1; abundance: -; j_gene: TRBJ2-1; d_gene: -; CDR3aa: CASSQVRDEQFF; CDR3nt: TGTGCCAGCAGCCAAGTCCGGGATGAGCAGTTCTTC
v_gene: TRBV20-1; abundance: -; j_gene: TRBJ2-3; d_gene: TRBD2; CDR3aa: CSGELAGPDTQYF; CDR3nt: TGCAGTGGCGAACTAGCGGGGCCAGATACGCAGTATTTT
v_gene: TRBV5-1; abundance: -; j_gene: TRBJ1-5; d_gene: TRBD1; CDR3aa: CASSVSSGGGQPQHF; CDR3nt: TGCGCCAGCAGCGTCTCATCAGGGGGCGGTCAGCCCCAGCATTTT
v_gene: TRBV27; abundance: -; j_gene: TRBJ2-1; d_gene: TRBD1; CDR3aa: CASSLLPGQGYNEQFF; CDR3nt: TGTGCCAGCAGTTTACTACCGGGACAGGGGTACAATGAGCAGTTCTTC
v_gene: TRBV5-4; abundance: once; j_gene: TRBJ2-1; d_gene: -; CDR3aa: CASSLDRAYNEQFF; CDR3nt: TGTGCCAGCAGCTTGGACAGGGCCTACAATGAGCAGTTCTTC
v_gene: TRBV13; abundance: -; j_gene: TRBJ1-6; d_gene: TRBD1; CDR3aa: CASSFGQGGNSPLHF; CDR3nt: TGTGCCAGCAGTTTTGGACAGGGTGGTAATTCACCCCTCCACTTT
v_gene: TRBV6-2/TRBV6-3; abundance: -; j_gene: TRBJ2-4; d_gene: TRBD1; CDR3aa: CASSYSTGARNIQYF; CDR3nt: TGTGCCAGCAGTTACTCTACAGGGGCCAGGAACATTCAGTACTTC
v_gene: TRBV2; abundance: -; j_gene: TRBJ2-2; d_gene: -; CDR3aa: CASSEAASHRELFF; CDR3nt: TGTGCCAGCAGTGAAGCGGCGAGCCACAGGGAGCTGTTTTTT
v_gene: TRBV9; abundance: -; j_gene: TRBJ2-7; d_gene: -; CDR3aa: CASSLGGGDSYEQYF; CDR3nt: TGTGCCAGCAGCCTAGGGGGAGGGGACTCCTACGAGCAGTACTTC
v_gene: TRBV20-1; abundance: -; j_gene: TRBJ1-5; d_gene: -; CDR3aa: CSARDGPGQPQHF; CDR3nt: TGCAGTGCTAGAGATGGGCCAGGCCAGCCCCAGCATTTT
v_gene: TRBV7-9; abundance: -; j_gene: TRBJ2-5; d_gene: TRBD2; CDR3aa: CASSLLLAGDQETQYF; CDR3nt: TGTGCCAGCAGCTTATTACTAGCGGGGGATCAAGAGACCCAGTACTTC
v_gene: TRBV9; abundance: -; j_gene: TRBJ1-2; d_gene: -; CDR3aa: CASSVQGFYGYTF; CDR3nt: TGTGCCAGCAGCGTACAGGGGTTTTATGGCTACACCTTC
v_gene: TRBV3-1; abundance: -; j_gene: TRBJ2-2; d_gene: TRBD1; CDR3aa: CASSPWTGKAAGELFF; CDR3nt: TGTGCCAGCAGCCCGTGGACAGGGAAGGCGGCCGGGGAGCTGTTTTTT
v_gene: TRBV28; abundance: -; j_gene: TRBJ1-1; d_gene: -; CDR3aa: CASSLFGEGTEAFF; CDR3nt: TGTGCCAGCAGTTTATTTGGGGAAGGCACTGAAGCTTTCTTT
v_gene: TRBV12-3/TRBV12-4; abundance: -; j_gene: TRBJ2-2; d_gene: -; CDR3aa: CASDETPNTGELFF; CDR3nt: TGTGCCAGCGACGAGACACCGAACACCGGGGAGCTGTTTTTT
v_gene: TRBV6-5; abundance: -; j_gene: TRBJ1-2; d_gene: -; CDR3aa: CASSYRDRSGRGYTF; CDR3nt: TGTGCCAGCAGTTATAGGGACCGAAGCGGGCGGGGCTACACCTTC
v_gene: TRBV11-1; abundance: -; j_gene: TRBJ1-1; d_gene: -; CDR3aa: CASSLTTPNTEAFF; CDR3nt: TGTGCCAGCAGCTTGACTACGCCGAACACTGAAGCTTTCTTT
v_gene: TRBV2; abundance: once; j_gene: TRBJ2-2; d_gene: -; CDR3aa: CASRYTGNTGELFF; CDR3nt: TGTGCCAGCAGGTATACAGGGAACACCGGGGAGCTGTTTTTT
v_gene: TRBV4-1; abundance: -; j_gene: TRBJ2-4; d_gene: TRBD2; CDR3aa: CASSQDGGTPKNIQYF; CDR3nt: TGCGCCAGCAGCCAAGACGGGGGGACTCCTAAAAACATTCAGTACTTC
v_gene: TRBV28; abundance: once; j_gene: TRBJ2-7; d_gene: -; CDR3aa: CASSLWQGGGEQYF; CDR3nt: TGTGCCAGCAGTTTATGGCAGGGTGGTGGCGAGCAGTACTTC
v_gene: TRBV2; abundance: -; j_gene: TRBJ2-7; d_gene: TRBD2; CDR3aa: CASTQGLAGVSYEQYF; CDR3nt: TGTGCCAGCACTCAAGGACTAGCGGGAGTATCCTACGAGCAGTACTTC
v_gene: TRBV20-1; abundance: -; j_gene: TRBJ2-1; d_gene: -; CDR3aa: CSAKPTQASSYNEQFF; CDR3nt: TGCAGTGCTAAACCAACCCAGGCCAGCTCCTACAATGAGCAGTTCTTC
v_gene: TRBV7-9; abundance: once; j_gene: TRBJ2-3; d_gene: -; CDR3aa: CASSLAAQGAQYF; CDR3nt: TGTGCCAGCAGCTTAGCGGCACAGGGTGCGCAGTATTTT